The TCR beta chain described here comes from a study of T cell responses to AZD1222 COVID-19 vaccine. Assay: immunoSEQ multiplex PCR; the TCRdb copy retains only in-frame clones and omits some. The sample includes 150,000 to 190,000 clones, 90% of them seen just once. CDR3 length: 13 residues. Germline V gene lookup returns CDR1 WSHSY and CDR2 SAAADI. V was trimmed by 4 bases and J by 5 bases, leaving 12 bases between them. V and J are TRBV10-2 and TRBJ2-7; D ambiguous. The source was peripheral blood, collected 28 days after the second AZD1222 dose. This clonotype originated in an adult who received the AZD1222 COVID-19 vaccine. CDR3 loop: CASSGWGANEQYF. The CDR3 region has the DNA TGCGCCAGCAGTGGGTGGGGTGCCAACGAGCAGTACTTC.